Presented here are 32 T cell receptor beta chains from one specimen sequenced in a study of CD4 T cells in relation to SARS-CoV-2 and coronaviruses. Clones were read by immunoSEQ multiplex PCR, and TCRdb kept only the in-frame ones, dropping some. This table has about 37,000 clones, approximately 82% appearing once. No antigens are known for them. The sequenced sample consisted of naive CD4+ T cells from PBMCs, cultured in vitro. Subset of the sample: naive CD4+ T cells isolated by negative enrichment. All receptors derive from an adult with COVID-19.

This chain connects TRBV29-1 to TRBJ2-5; D perhaps matches TRBD1 (6 bases). There are 17 residues in the CDR3. Germline CDR1 reads SQVTM; CDR2 reads ANQGSEA. V lost 5 bases and J lost 2, with 24 bases in between. The CDR3 here is CSVKRGRRTVPQETQYF. As DNA, the CDR3 is TGCAGCGTTAAAAGGGGGAGAAGGACAGTGCCTCAAGAGACCCAGTACTTC.

The chain uses TRBV9 and TRBJ2-2, with D perhaps being TRBD1 or TRBD2 (7 bases each). V lost 7 bases and J 4 bases, leaving 20 bases between the germline ends. The length of the CDR3 is 16 residues. In germline, CDR1 is SGDLS, CDR2 YYNGEE. CDR3 protein: CASAPGGAGSTGELFF. CDR3 nucleotide sequence: TGTGCCAGCGCCCCAGGGGGGGCAGGAAGCACCGGGGAGCTGTTTTTT.

The gene calls are TRBV21-1 and TRBJ2-4; no check of the table's D call, TRBD2, against the DNA was made. TRBV21-1 is listed as a pseudogene. The CDR3 has 14 residues. Here the CDR3 DNA reads TGTGCCAGCAGCGAGGCGCGGGGCGCGGGCATTCAGTACTTC. Protein product: CASSEARGAGIQYF.

The rearrangement joins TRBV28 to TRBJ2-7, with 12 bases matching TRBD2. V lost 3 bases, J lost 2 bases, and 5 bases stayed unmatched. This CDR3 has 16 residues. Per the germline V gene, CDR1 is MDHEN and CDR2 is SYDVKM. The CDR3 DNA follows: TGTGCCAGCAGTTTTTCGCCTAGCGGGAGGGCCTACGAGCAGTACTTC. This sequence encodes CASSFSPSGRAYEQYF.

The chain combines TRBV5-1 with TRBJ2-3; the match to TRBD2 covers 12 bases. V trimming: 3 bases; J trimming: 6 bases; junction bases outside the gene matches: 8. CDR1 SGHRS and CDR2 YFSETQ come from the germline V gene. This CDR3 has 16 amino acids. In DNA, the CDR3 is TGCGCCAGCAGCTATCTAGCGGGAGGGCAGTCCGATACGCAGTATTTT. Its translation is CASSYLAGGQSDTQYF. The variable domain in full, completed from reference TRBV5-1 and TRBJ2-3, reads KAGVTQTPRYLIKTRGQQVTLSCSPISGHRSVSWYQQTPGQGLQFLFEYFSETQRNKGNFPGRFSGRQFSNSRSEMNVSTLELGDSALYLCASSYLAGGQSDTQYFGPGTRLTVL.

The chain combines TRBV6-2 or TRBV6-3 with TRBJ2-7; possibly TRBD2 for D (6 bases). Trimming left V 2 bases short and J 3 bases short, with 17 bases between. The CDR3 sequence is 16 residues long. The germline V gene has CDR1 MNHEY and CDR2 SVGEGT. CDR3 bases: TGTGCCAGCAGTTACGTAGCGGCTACTAGTTTCTACGAGCAGTACTTC. Protein product: CASSYVAATSFYEQYF.

This chain connects TRBV9 to TRBJ2-2, with TRBD2 matching over 13 bases. Germline V lookup: CDR1 SGDLS, CDR2 YYNGEE. This CDR3 has 17 amino acids. J was trimmed by 6 bases and V by 4 bases; bases with no gene match: 9. In DNA form, the CDR3 reads TGTGCCAGCAGCACACTAGCGGGAGGGTTCTTAGCCGGGGAGCTGTTTTTT. This sequence encodes CASSTLAGGFLAGELFF.

The V call is TRBV30, the J call TRBJ2-7; D may match TRBD1 or TRBD2 (5 bases each). This CDR3 region has 13 residues. CDR1 is GTSNPN, CDR2 SVGIG, per germline (reference sequence). V lost 4 bases to trimming and J lost 5 bases, with 15 bases between them. CDR3 sequence (DNA): TGTGCCTGGAACCTGAGGGGATCTCACGAGCAGTACTTC. Encoded protein: CAWNLRGSHEQYF.

This clone was recorded once. The chain carries TRBV6-1 and TRBJ2-4; 7 positions match TRBD1. Unmatched junction bases numbered 13, after V lost 4 bases and J lost 1 base. Germline CDR1 is MNHNS and CDR2 is SASEGT. The CDR3 loop spans 18 amino acids. CDR3 amino acids: CASSGTGQPKLAKNIQYF. CDR3 sequence (DNA): TGTGCCAGCAGTGGGACGGGACAGCCTAAACTCGCCAAAAACATTCAGTACTTC.

This chain uses TRBV19 with TRBJ1-5; TRBD1 aligns across 8 bases. Germline V gene sequence: CDR1 LNHDA, CDR2 SQIVND (reference sequence). Unmatched junction bases numbered 7, after V lost 4 bases and J lost 2 bases. The length of the CDR3 is 16 residues. CDR3 sequence reads: CASSTYGQGGNQPQHF. The DNA for the CDR3 is TGTGCCAGTAGTACCTACGGACAGGGCGGCAATCAGCCCCAGCATTTT.

This clone has more than one count but fewer than ten. The chain combines TRBV6-5 with TRBJ1-5; 7 bases fit TRBD1. This CDR3 comprises 14 residues. The germline gives CDR1 MNHEY, CDR2 SVGAGI. V lost 6 bases and J lost 2; bases outside the gene matches: 4. The CDR3 sequence: CASRRGQGNQPQHF. The CDR3 nucleotides read TGTGCCAGCAGACGCGGACAGGGCAATCAGCCCCAGCATTTT.

The chain recombines TRBV14 with TRBJ1-2; D ambiguous. The CDR3 is 14 residues long. Germline V lookup: CDR1 SGHDN, CDR2 FVKESK. Trimming left V 5 bases short and J 6 bases short, with 16 bases between. The CDR3 DNA sequence: TGTGCCAGCAGCTCATTTACGGGTCGGGATGGCTACACCTTC. It is translated as CASSSFTGRDGYTF.

This chain uses TRBV4-2 with TRBJ2-1; 12 bases fit TRBD2. The germline V gene encodes CDR1 LGHNA and CDR2 YNFKEQ. The CDR3 is made up of 15 amino acids. J lost 9 bases, V lost 1 base, and 4 bases had no gene match. DNA of the CDR3: TGTGCCAGCAGCCAAGGGACTAGCGGGATTGGTGAGCAGTTCTTC. Encoded protein: CASSQGTSGIGEQFF.

The CDR3 is CAISRLVTDTQYF. The CDR3 coding sequence is TGTGCCATCAGCCGACTAGTCACAGATACGCAGTATTTT. This chain connects TRBV10-3 to TRBJ2-3; D is possibly TRBD2 (6 bases). This CDR3 region has 13 residues. Trimming left V 6 bases short and J 2 bases short, with 9 bases between. Per the germline V gene, CDR1 is ENHRY and CDR2 is SYGVKD.

CDR3 bases: TGCGCCAGCAGCCAAATCCAATTCTCGGTCAGGCAAGGAGGTGGCTATGGCTACACCTTC. Encoded protein: CASSQIQFSVRQGGGYGYTF. The chain has TRBV4-1 and TRBJ1-2; D not resolved. Trimming removed 2 bases at V and 4 bases at J, with 29 bases between. This CDR3 has 20 amino acids. The germline V gene has CDR1 MGHRA and CDR2 YSYEKL.

The chain carries TRBV6-6 and TRBJ2-7; 8 bases fit TRBD2. The ends lost 0 bases at V and 2 bases at J; junction bases unmatched: 3. This CDR3 has 15 amino acids. The germline gives CDR1 MNHNY, CDR2 SVGAGI (reference sequence). The CDR3 DNA follows: TGTGCCAGCAGTTACTCCGGGAGGGTTACCTACGAGCAGTACTTC. Translating it yields CASSYSGRVTYEQYF.

The chain joins TRBV5-6 to TRBJ2-5; the D call may be TRBD1 or TRBD2 (5 bases each). CDR1 SGHDT and CDR2 YYEEEE come from the germline V gene. The CDR3 consists of 14 residues. Trimming took 9 bases from V and 2 from J, leaving 17 bases between them. The CDR3: CATRLRDGQETQYF. As DNA, the CDR3 is TGTGCCACCAGATTACGGGACGGACAAGAGACCCAGTACTTC. Full variable domain (outside the CDR3, taken from reference TRBV5-6 and TRBJ2-5): DAGVTQSPTHLIKTRGQQVTLRCSPKSGHDTVSWYQQALGQGPQFIFQYYEEEERQRGNFPDRFSGHQFPNYSSELNVNALLLGDSALYLCATRLRDGQETQYFGPGTRLLVL.

The chain joins TRBV7-9 to TRBJ1-2; D unresolved. Trimming left V 4 bases short and J 1 base short, with 10 bases between. The germline gives CDR1 SEHNR, CDR2 FQNEAQ (reference sequence). This CDR3 is built from 14 residues. CDR3 DNA: TGTGCCAGCAGCTCGAGACCGAGTAACTATGGCTACACCTTC. Its translation is CASSSRPSNYGYTF.

CDR3 amino acids: CASSSAQAGELFF. CDR3 coding DNA: TGTGCCAGCAGCTCCGCCCAGGCCGGGGAGCTGTTTTTT. The V call is TRBV7-2, the J call TRBJ2-2; no firm D call. The germline V gene encodes CDR1 SGHTA and CDR2 FQGNSA. This CDR3 region has 13 residues. V gave up 4 bases and J gave up 6 bases, with 9 bases separating them.

The gene calls are TRBV5-1 and TRBJ1-1; the D is unclear. The CDR3 length is 16 residues. The V end was cut by 1 base, the J end by 4 bases, with 17 bases between. Germline V lookup: CDR1 SGHRS, CDR2 YFSETQ. CDR3 sequence: CASSLYPEIAGTEAFF. DNA for the CDR3: TGCGCCAGCAGCTTGTACCCTGAAATAGCGGGCACTGAAGCTTTCTTT.

The chain carries TRBV6-2 or TRBV6-3 and TRBJ2-2, with 8 bases matching TRBD2. Germline V gives CDR1 MNHEY, CDR2 SVGEGT. This CDR3 comprises 14 residues. V trimming: 2 bases; J trimming: 5 bases; junction bases outside the gene matches: 1. DNA for the CDR3: TGTGCCAGCAGTTACAAGCGGGAGACCGGGGAGCTGTTTTTT. Protein sequence: CASSYKRETGELFF.

The gene calls are TRBV7-9 and TRBJ2-7; possible D gene TRBD2, 6 bases. This CDR3 comprises 14 residues. CDR1 SEHNR and CDR2 FQNEAQ come from the germline V gene (reference sequence). The V end lost 3 bases, the J end lost 0 bases, and 9 bases lay between the germline ends. For the CDR3, the DNA is TGTGCCAGCAGCTTGGAGGGAGGCTCCTACGAGCAGTACTTC. Translating gives CASSLEGGSYEQYF.

The rearrangement links TRBV9 to TRBJ2-6; 10 nucleotides agree with TRBD1. V gave up 3 bases and J gave up 3 bases; unmatched junction bases: 15. Germline V gene sequence: CDR1 SGDLS, CDR2 YYNGEE. The CDR3 loop spans 20 amino acids. In DNA form, the CDR3 reads TGTGCCAGCAGCGGCAATCGTATGCGGGACAGGGGAATTGGGGCCAACGTCCTGACTTTC. Its translation is CASSGNRMRDRGIGANVLTF.

In this sample, this clone turned up a few times. In DNA, the CDR3 is TGTGCCAGCAGTTTACCCACAGAACAGCCCCAGCATTTT. Translated, it gives CASSLPTEQPQHF. The chain has TRBV28 and TRBJ1-5; D remains unclear. V lost 2 bases to trimming and J lost 7 bases, with 9 bases between them. Germline V gene lookup returns CDR1 MDHEN and CDR2 SYDVKM. The CDR3 runs 13 residues.

V gene TRBV2 combines with J gene TRBJ1-5; no reliable D call. The germline V gene has CDR1 SNHLY and CDR2 FYNNEI. The CDR3 runs 16 residues. V was clipped by 2 bases and J by 7 bases, with 18 bases between them. In nucleotides, the CDR3 is TGTGCCAGCAGTGAATCTGCCAGAACCCCCCCCCAGCCCCAGCATTTT. This encodes CASSESARTPPQPQHF.

V and J are TRBV18 and TRBJ1-1; D gene unclear. With 4 bases removed from V and 1 base from J, the gap between germline ends came to 13 bases. Germline V gene lookup returns CDR1 KGHSH and CDR2 LQKENI. The CDR3 consists of 15 residues. The CDR3 bases are TGTGCCAGCTCACTTATTACTGCCCAGAACACTGAAGCTTTCTTT. Translation: CASSLITAQNTEAFF.

The chain couples TRBV9 to TRBJ2-3, with a tentative D call TRBD2 (6 bases). The CDR3 contains 13 residues. V lost 3 bases and J lost 5, with 10 bases in between. CDR1 and CDR2 from the germline V gene are SGDLS and YYNGEE. This CDR3 is CASSGPAGDTQYF. The DNA for the CDR3 is TGTGCCAGCAGCGGCCCAGCGGGAGATACGCAGTATTTT.

This clone came up once. The chain uses TRBV7-9 and TRBJ2-7, with D unresolved. Germline CDR1 is SEHNR and CDR2 is FQNEAQ (reference sequence). The CDR3 loop spans 13 amino acids. With 4 bases removed from V and 3 bases from J, the gap between germline ends came to 10 bases. The CDR3 DNA is TGTGCCAGCAGCTCCGACCGCTTCTACGAGCAGTACTTC. Protein product: CASSSDRFYEQYF. The whole variable domain, remainder taken from reference TRBV7-9 and TRBJ2-7, is DTGVSQNPRHKITKRGQNVTFRCDPISEHNRLYWYRQTLGQGPEFLTYFQNEAQLEKSRLLSDRFSAERPKGSFSTLEIQRTEQGDSAMYLCASSSDRFYEQYFGPGTRLTVT.

This clone has a handful of counts. The chain couples TRBV3-1 (or the pseudogene TRBV3-2) to TRBJ1-3; D is undetermined. V dropped 1 base and J dropped 5 bases, with 3 bases sitting between them. CDR1 is LGHDT, CDR2 YNNKEL, per germline (reference sequence). This CDR3 has 12 amino acids. The CDR3: CASSQVRNTIYF. In nucleotides, the CDR3 is TGTGCCAGCAGCCAAGTACGAAACACCATATATTTT.

This sequence joins TRBV7-9 and TRBJ2-3; 10 bases map to TRBD1. Germline-derived CDR1 and CDR2 are SEHNR and FQNEAQ (reference sequence). J was trimmed by 2 bases and V by 1 base; bases with no gene match: 3. The CDR3 runs to 16 residues. The DNA of the CDR3 is TGTGCCAGCAGCTTAGGAGACAGGGGGCCCACAGATACGCAGTATTTT. Its protein product is CASSLGDRGPTDTQYF.

The chain uses TRBV18 and TRBJ1-2; D unresolved. Trimming shortened V by 8 bases and J by 8 bases, and 12 bases separated the two germline ends. The CDR3 has 11 residues. In germline, CDR1 is KGHSH, CDR2 LQKENI. CDR3: CASRWTGGYTF. The CDR3, as DNA: TGTGCCAGCCGGTGGACCGGAGGCTACACCTTC.

This clone was observed a handful of times. V and J are TRBV28 and TRBJ1-4; 10 bases fit TRBD1. J gave up 6 bases and V 4 bases, and 2 bases lay outside the gene matches. This CDR3 spans 14 amino acids. CDR1 is MDHEN, CDR2 SYDVKM, per germline. Here the CDR3 reads CASSWDRGDEKLFF. CDR3 DNA sequence: TGTGCCAGCAGTTGGGACAGGGGCGATGAAAAACTGTTTTTT.